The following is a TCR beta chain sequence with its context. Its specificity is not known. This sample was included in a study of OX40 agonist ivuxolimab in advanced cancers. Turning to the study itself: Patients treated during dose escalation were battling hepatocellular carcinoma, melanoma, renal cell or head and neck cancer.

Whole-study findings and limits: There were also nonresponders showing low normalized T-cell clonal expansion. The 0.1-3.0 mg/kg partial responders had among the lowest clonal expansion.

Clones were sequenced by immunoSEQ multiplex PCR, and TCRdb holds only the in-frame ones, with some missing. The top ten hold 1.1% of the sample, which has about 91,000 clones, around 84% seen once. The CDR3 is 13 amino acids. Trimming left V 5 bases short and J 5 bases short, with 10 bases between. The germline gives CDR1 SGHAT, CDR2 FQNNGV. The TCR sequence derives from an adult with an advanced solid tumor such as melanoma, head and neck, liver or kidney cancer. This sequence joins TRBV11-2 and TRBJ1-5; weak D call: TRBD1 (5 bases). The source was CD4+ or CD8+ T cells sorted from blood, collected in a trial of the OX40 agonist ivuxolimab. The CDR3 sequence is CASSQQDDQPQHF. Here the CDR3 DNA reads TGTGCCAGCAGCCAACAGGACGATCAGCCCCAGCATTTT.